Detailed here is one T cell receptor beta chain. The antigen is unknown. This sample is drawn from a study of cytomegalovirus exposure and HLA in healthy donors. Looking at the study overall: Earlier findings included some 120 million unique TCR beta sequences obtained from 150 million to 200 million T cells. Study observations and caveats: Fewer than 20,000 TCR beta sequences were associated with HLA alleles at 0.05 false discovery rate in a later analysis. Excluded were some V segments that proved indistinguishable, including TRBV6-2 and TRBV6-3.

Germline V gene lookup returns CDR1 SGHAT and CDR2 FQNNGV. The CDR3 is 15 residues long. V was pared by 5 bases and J by 2 bases, with 9 bases of the junction left unmatched. PCR employed 60 Vbeta and 13 Jbeta primers. Data came from immunoSEQ multiplex PCR; TCRdb stores just in-frame clones and leaves some out. The data hold 85,000 to 100,000 clones, with around 80% observed a single time. The specimen sequenced was PBMCs. The chain recombines TRBV11-2 with TRBJ2-7; 7 bases match TRBD1. The sequence derives from a man between 60 and 75 years old in good health and CMV-seropositive. CDR3 region: CASSPDRVYTYEQYF. The DNA for the CDR3 is TGTGCCAGCAGCCCCGACAGGGTATACACCTACGAGCAGTACTTC.